Listed here are 11 T cell receptor beta chains from one sample, sequenced in a study of T cell clones after liver transplantation. Assay used: immunoSEQ multiplex PCR; TCRdb lists only in-frame clones, some missing. The data contain more than 95,000 clones, about 86% of them singletons. The material sequenced was CD4+ T cells from blood, taken approximately 45 months after liver transplant. These receptors all come from a human patient who received a liver transplant. Among the T cells, some may be from the graft donor.

The gene calls are TRBV2 and TRBJ1-1; TRBD1 is a possible D gene (5 bases). The CDR3 totals 14 residues. V shed 4 bases and J shed 2 bases, with 11 bases lying between them. CDR1 and CDR2 from the germline V gene are SNHLY and FYNNEI. CDR3 in amino acids: CASSGGALNTEAFF. CDR3 coding DNA: TGTGCCAGCAGTGGAGGGGCCCTAAACACTGAAGCTTTCTTT.

The chain recombines TRBV7-2 with TRBJ2-3, with 12 nucleotides matching TRBD2. Per the germline V gene, CDR1 is SGHTA and CDR2 is FQGNSA. CDR3 length: 18 amino acids. The trim removed 4 bases at V and 5 bases at J, leaving 13 bases unmatched. The CDR3 DNA is TGTGCCAGCAGCTATGGGACTAGCGGGCGCCGAAGGGGAGATACGCAGTATTTT. Translating gives CASSYGTSGRRRGDTQYF.

The genes are TRBV6-1 and TRBJ2-1, with TRBD1 matching over 7 bases. Trimming cost V 6 bases and J 6 bases; bases outside gene matches: 5. The CDR3 spans 13 residues. Per germline, CDR1 MNHNS and CDR2 SASEGT. The CDR3 reads CASRGDRSNEQFF. DNA for the CDR3: TGTGCCAGCAGAGGGGACAGAAGCAATGAGCAGTTCTTC.

This clone was counted a single time. The chain carries TRBV7-9 and TRBJ2-1, with D possibly TRBD2 on 6 matching bases. The CDR3 has 15 amino acids. V gave up 5 bases and J gave up 0 bases, with 11 bases separating them. CDR1 is SEHNR and CDR2 is FQNEAQ in the germline V gene (reference sequence). The CDR3 loop reads CASSPRGNSYNEQFF. The CDR3 DNA follows: TGTGCCAGCAGCCCTCGGGGGAACTCCTACAATGAGCAGTTCTTC.

The V call is TRBV27, the J call TRBJ2-7, with TRBD1 matching 9 bases. Germline V gene data show CDR1 as MNHEY and CDR2 as SMNVEV (reference sequence). V was clipped by 8 bases and J by 6 bases; unmatched bases: 8. The CDR3 totals 13 residues. The CDR3 here is CASGNRGLGEQYF. CDR3 bases: TGTGCCAGCGGAAACAGGGGGCTAGGCGAGCAGTACTTC.

The chain combines TRBV6-5 with TRBJ1-1; D is possibly TRBD1 (6 bases). V was clipped by 6 bases and J by 10 bases, with 15 bases between them. Germline V gene sequence: CDR1 MNHEY, CDR2 SVGAGI. The CDR3 totals 12 residues. In nucleotides, the CDR3 is TGTGCCAGCAGAAGGACAGAAGGCGGAGCTTTCTTT. Its translation: CASRRTEGGAFF.

The sample holds one count of this clone. The chain has TRBV2 and TRBJ1-2; tentatively, D is TRBD1 (5 bases). This CDR3 is 13 amino acids long. Germline V lookup: CDR1 SNHLY, CDR2 FYNNEI. V was shortened by 6 bases and J by 4 bases, with 12 bases between the two germline ends. Written as DNA, the CDR3 is TGTGCCAGCAGACGGGGGGAGGCCTATGGCTACACCTTC. Encoded protein: CASRRGEAYGYTF.

The J gene is TRBJ1-2, the V gene TRBV7-9; D gene uncertain. The CDR3 loop spans 14 amino acids. Germline CDR1 is SEHNR and CDR2 is FQNEAQ (reference sequence). V was shortened by 2 bases and J by 5 bases, with 12 bases between the two germline ends. The CDR3 nucleotides are TGTGCCAGCAGCTTAAAGTCCTGGGGATATGGCTACACCTTC. Translating gives CASSLKSWGYGYTF.

The CDR3 coding sequence is TGTGCCAGCATTCGGGATCTCTACGAGCAGTACTTC. Protein product: CASIRDLYEQYF. This chain connects TRBV6-1 to TRBJ2-7; weak D call: TRBD2 (5 bases). Trimming cost V 7 bases and J 3 bases, with 10 bases left between them. CDR1 is MNHNS, CDR2 SASEGT, per germline. The CDR3 has 12 residues.

The chain combines TRBV6-1 with TRBJ1-2; 8 bases agree with TRBD1. This CDR3 has 13 amino acids. V shed 6 bases, J shed 5 bases, and the junction held 5 bases outside the gene matches. Germline-derived CDR1 and CDR2 are MNHNS and SASEGT. This chain's CDR3 is CASRQGADYGYTF. As DNA, the CDR3 is TGTGCCAGCAGGCAGGGGGCGGATTATGGCTACACCTTC.

Details on this clone: The germline gene is not matched at one end of the junction; a read error may be the cause. The chain is built from TRBV7-8 and TRBJ1-2, with 7 positions matching TRBD1. The CDR3 is 12 residues long. Looked up from germline, CDR1 is SGHVS and CDR2 is FQNEAQ. The chain's CDR3 is CASSLARGQLDF. CDR3 DNA sequence: TGTGCCAGCAGCTTAGCGAGGGGACAGCTTGATTTC. The variable domain in full, with the rest retrieved from reference TRBV7-8 and TRBJ1-2, is GAGVSQSPRYKVAKRGQDVALRCDPISGHVSLFWYQQALGQGPEFLTYFQNEAQLDKSGLPSDRFFAERPEGSVSTLKIQRTQQEDSAVYLCASSLARGQLDFGSGTRLTVV.